One and the same sample provided the 16 T cell receptor beta chains below, sequenced in a study of preoperative IRX-2 immunotherapy in early breast cancer. Noted treatment: preoperative locoregional IRX-2 cytokine immunotherapy. Sequencing was performed with immunoSEQ multiplex PCR; in TCRdb, only in-frame clones are kept and a portion is missing. Of about 23,000 clones in the sample, approximately 92% were seen once. The input for sequencing was tumor tissue, taken after IRX-2 immunotherapy. The source of these receptors is a human donor with breast cancer.

V usage is TRBV10-1 and J usage is TRBJ2-2; D might be TRBD2 (6 bases). Germline loops: CDR1 WNHNN, CDR2 SYGVQD (reference sequence). Trimming shortened V by 4 bases and J by 4 bases, and 10 bases separated the two germline ends. The CDR3 contains 14 residues. CDR3 in DNA: TGCGCCAGCAGTGGACTAGGTCGCACCGGGGAGCTGTTTTTT. Translating gives CASSGLGRTGELFF.

The chain couples TRBV7-9 to TRBJ2-7, with TRBD2 identical over 11 bases. This CDR3 region has 16 residues. The germline V gene encodes CDR1 SEHNR and CDR2 FQNEAQ (reference sequence). V was pared by 4 bases and J by 5 bases, with 10 bases of the junction left unmatched. Here the CDR3 reads CASSSSIETSGNEQYF. The CDR3 DNA is TGTGCCAGCAGCTCTTCAATTGAGACTAGCGGGAACGAGCAGTACTTC.

The chain carries TRBV2 and TRBJ1-4, with D uncertain. This CDR3 comprises 17 residues. Trimming shortened V by 3 bases and J by 0 bases, and 14 bases separated the two germline ends. Germline V gives CDR1 SNHLY, CDR2 FYNNEI. This CDR3 reads CASSDRRETTTNEKLFF. The DNA for the CDR3 is TGTGCCAGCAGTGACCGGAGGGAGACCACAACTAATGAAAAACTGTTTTTT. Full variable domain (rest looked up from reference TRBV2 and TRBJ1-4): EPEVTQTPSHQVTQMGQEVILRCVPISNHLYFYWYRQILGQKVEFLVSFYNNEISEKSEIFDDQFSVERPDGSNFTLKIRSTKLEDSAMYFCASSDRRETTTNEKLFFGSGTQLSVL.

This clone has just a few counts. This rearrangement joins TRBV18 to TRBJ2-7; 7 nucleotides align to TRBD2. CDR3 length: 14 amino acids. The V gene end was trimmed by 2 bases and the J gene end by 3 bases; junction bases not matched to a gene: 4. Germline values: CDR1 KGHSH, CDR2 LQKENI. CDR3 sequence: CASSPAGVIYEQYF. The CDR3 region has the DNA TGTGCCAGCTCACCAGCGGGAGTGATCTACGAGCAGTACTTC.

In its sample, this clone was seen a few times. This chain connects TRBV7-2 to TRBJ1-6, with a tentative D call TRBD1 (5 bases). The CDR3 is made up of 13 amino acids. The germline V and J ends were trimmed by 5 bases and 10 bases, with 12 bases remaining between them. In germline, CDR1 is SGHTA, CDR2 FQGNSA. In DNA form, the CDR3 reads TGTGCCAGCAGCCCGACGGGGGACTCACCCCTCCACTTT. It specifies CASSPTGDSPLHF.

The chain carries TRBV7-9 and TRBJ2-2, with a tentative D call TRBD2 (5 bases). Trimming stripped 0 bases from V and 5 bases from J, with 16 bases between. Germline V gives CDR1 SEHNR, CDR2 FQNEAQ (reference sequence). This CDR3 is 17 amino acids long. Here the CDR3 DNA reads TGTGCCAGCAGCTTAGCAGCTCTCGGGATCCTTACCGGGGAGCTGTTTTTT. Its protein product is CASSLAALGILTGELFF.

V and J are TRBV11-2 and TRBJ1-1; D uncertain. CDR1 SGHAT and CDR2 FQNNGV come from the germline V gene. The length of the CDR3 is 14 residues. V lost 0 bases, J lost 0 bases, and 5 bases lay in between. In nucleotides, the CDR3 is TGTGCCAGCAGCTTAGAAACGGTGAACACTGAAGCTTTCTTT. As protein: CASSLETVNTEAFF.

V is TRBV7-2 and J is TRBJ1-1; 7 nucleotides match TRBD1. This CDR3 is built from 16 residues. V was pared by 5 bases and J by 1 base, with 10 bases of the junction left unmatched. Germline CDR1 SGHTA, CDR2 FQGNSA. CDR3 nucleotides: TGTGCCAGCAGCACCCGACAGGGATTCGGGAACACTGAAGCTTTCTTT. Translation gives CASSTRQGFGNTEAFF.

The chain uses TRBV5-4 and TRBJ2-7; TRBD1 matches at 9 bases. After removal of 4 bases from V and 6 bases from J, the junction contained 2 bases not matched to a gene. Germline CDR1 is SGHNT and CDR2 is YYREEE (reference sequence). The CDR3 runs to 12 residues. The CDR3 region has the DNA TGTGCCAGCAGCAGGACAGGGGCCGAGCAGTACTTC. Its protein is CASSRTGAEQYF.

As concerns this clone: Its ends do not fully match the called genes, so a read error is possible. The rearrangement joins TRBV6-5 to TRBJ2-2; 7 bases align to TRBD1. The CDR3 sequence is 14 residues long. Germline V gives CDR1 MNHEY, CDR2 SVGAGI. DNA for the CDR3: TGTGCCAGCAGTTCGGGACAGACCAACCGGGGAGCTGTTTTT. This encodes CASSSGQTNRGAVF.

This chain connects TRBV27 to TRBJ2-7, with D possibly TRBD1 on 5 matching bases. V gave up 2 bases and J gave up 2 bases, with 10 bases separating them. There are 14 residues in the CDR3. Germline-derived CDR1 and CDR2 are MNHEY and SMNVEV (reference sequence). The CDR3: CASSLRGNPYEQYF. In nucleotides, the CDR3 is TGTGCCAGCAGTTTAAGGGGCAATCCCTACGAGCAGTACTTC.

This chain links TRBV7-2 with TRBJ1-2; the D is unclear. Germline CDR1 reads SGHTA; CDR2 reads FQGNSA. Trimming removed 5 bases from V and 7 bases from J, with 14 bases in between. The CDR3 sequence is 13 residues long. CDR3 in DNA: TGTGCCAGCAGCCCGGAACATGGTGGTGGCTACACCTTC. This codes for CASSPEHGGGYTF.

The V gene is TRBV9, the J gene TRBJ2-6, with D unresolved. CDR3 size: 16 residues. Germline V gives CDR1 SGDLS, CDR2 YYNGEE. Trimming removed 3 bases from V and 0 bases from J, with 10 bases in between. The CDR3 DNA follows: TGTGCCAGCAGCGACGGACGGCACTCTGGGGCCAACGTCCTGACTTTC. Amino acids: CASSDGRHSGANVLTF.

The V gene is TRBV5-6, the J gene TRBJ1-6; D not certain. This CDR3 is built from 15 residues. Germline V gives CDR1 SGHDT, CDR2 YYEEEE. Trimming left V 3 bases short and J 5 bases short, with 12 bases between. The CDR3 spells CASSSGGGDNSPLHF. In nucleotides, the CDR3 is TGTGCCAGCAGCTCGGGAGGAGGAGATAATTCACCCCTCCACTTT.

The chain couples TRBV9 to TRBJ2-3, with TRBD1 matching 7 bases. The trim removed 1 base at V and 1 base at J, leaving 3 bases unmatched. The CDR3 totals 15 residues. From germline, CDR1 is SGDLS and CDR2 YYNGEE. The CDR3 loop is CASSVLGQGTDTQYF. CDR3 nucleotides: TGTGCCAGCAGCGTACTTGGACAGGGCACAGATACGCAGTATTTT.

This chain links TRBV6-5 with TRBJ2-7; D is ambiguous. This CDR3 has 13 amino acids. V was trimmed by 5 bases and J by 1 base, leaving 9 bases between them. CDR1 is MNHEY, CDR2 SVGAGI, per germline. CDR3 bases: TGTGCCAGCAGTCCCCACCTTTCCTACGAGCAGTACTTC. Its translation: CASSPHLSYEQYF.